Below, 32 T cell receptor beta chains from the same sample are listed, as sequenced in a study of shared clonotypes between healthy human individuals. Repertoires were generated with immunoSEQ multiplex PCR, while TCRdb's copy carries only in-frame clones and drops some. Altogether some 660,000 clones are present, roughly 72% being singletons, with the ten largest covering around 2%. Material for sequencing was memory CD4+ T cells sorted from blood. The subset denotes: CD45RA-negative fraction. The receptors stem from a woman aged 25 to 39 in good health.

This chain connects TRBV25-1 to TRBJ1-6; D gene unclear. The CDR3 runs to 13 residues. The germline CDR1 and CDR2 sequences are MGHDK and SYGVNS. Trimming left V 5 bases short and J 2 bases short, with 4 bases between. For the CDR3, the DNA is TGTGCCAGCAGTATTACCTATAATTCACCCCTCCACTTT. Translating it yields CASSITYNSPLHF.

The chain links TRBV28 to TRBJ2-2; D remains unclear. Trimming shortened V by 1 base and J by 5 bases, and 8 bases separated the two germline ends. Per germline, CDR1 MDHEN and CDR2 SYDVKM. The CDR3 loop spans 14 amino acids. The CDR3 DNA is TGTGCCAGCAGTTTATCACGGTTAACCGGGGAGCTGTTTTTT. This translates into CASSLSRLTGELFF. Full variable domain (rest looked up from reference TRBV28 and TRBJ2-2): DVKVTQSSRYLVKRTGEKVFLECVQDMDHENMFWYRQDPGLGLRLIYFSYDVKMKEKGDIPEGYSVSREKKERFSLILESASTNQTSMYLCASSLSRLTGELFFGEGSRLTVL.

This clone was observed a few times. The V call is TRBV5-1, the J call TRBJ1-1; no reliable D call. Deletions cut 1 base from V and 1 base from J, with 14 bases between. CDR1 and CDR2 from the germline V gene are SGHRS and YFSETQ. The CDR3 is made up of 16 amino acids. The CDR3 sequence is CASSLYGGTANTEAFF. In DNA, the CDR3 is TGCGCCAGCAGCTTGTACGGAGGAACAGCGAACACTGAAGCTTTCTTT.

About this clone: Other DNA sequences within the sample encode an identical CDR3. This chain links TRBV5-1 with TRBJ1-3, with D unclear. Per the germline V gene, CDR1 is SGHRS and CDR2 is YFSETQ. The CDR3 loop spans 13 amino acids. V was pared by 0 bases and J by 4 bases, with 5 bases between. CDR3 bases: TGCGCCAGCAGCTTGGACGTGGGAAACACCATATATTTT. Its protein is CASSLDVGNTIYF.

This sequence joins TRBV5-1 and TRBJ2-6; possible D gene TRBD2, 5 bases. V gave up 0 bases and J gave up 1 base, with 8 bases separating them. The CDR3 consists of 16 residues. Per germline, CDR1 SGHRS and CDR2 YFSETQ. The CDR3 DNA sequence: TGCGCCAGCAGCTTGGGAGGGTCATCTGGGGCCAACGTCCTGACTTTC. It translates to CASSLGGSSGANVLTF.

The chain recombines TRBV5-1 with TRBJ1-2; D gene ambiguous. CDR3 length: 13 amino acids. The ends were cut back, 2 bases at V and 2 bases at J, with 7 bases in the middle. Germline loops: CDR1 SGHRS, CDR2 YFSETQ. This CDR3 reads CASSFDINYGYTF. As DNA, the CDR3 is TGCGCCAGCAGCTTCGATATCAACTATGGCTACACCTTC.

The chain has TRBV2 and TRBJ1-4, with 8 bases that match TRBD1. The J segment lost 7 bases and the V segment lost 5 bases, leaving 6 bases of the junction unmatched. CDR3 length equals 14 residues. Germline values: CDR1 SNHLY, CDR2 FYNNEI. CDR3 sequence: CASSFQGAGEKLFF. For the CDR3, the DNA is TGTGCCAGCAGTTTTCAGGGGGCGGGTGAAAAACTGTTTTTT.

V is TRBV28 and J is TRBJ1-2; 7 bases map to TRBD1. Germline values: CDR1 MDHEN, CDR2 SYDVKM. This CDR3 is built from 15 residues. The V and J ends lost 2 bases and 7 bases, in that order; junction bases with no gene match: 10. The CDR3 loop reads CASSLEAGQSGGYTF. The DNA for the CDR3 is TGTGCCAGCAGTTTAGAAGCGGGACAGTCCGGTGGCTACACCTTC.

The chain links TRBV28 to TRBJ2-3; TRBD1 agrees at 9 bases. Per the germline V gene, CDR1 is MDHEN and CDR2 is SYDVKM. V lost 3 bases and J lost 5; bases outside the gene matches: 3. CDR3 length: 14 amino acids. As DNA, the CDR3 is TGTGCCAGCAGTTTGGGACAGGGAGGAGATACGCAGTATTTT. It translates to CASSLGQGGDTQYF. Combining the CDR3 with reference TRBV28 and TRBJ2-3 gives the whole variable domain DVKVTQSSRYLVKRTGEKVFLECVQDMDHENMFWYRQDPGLGLRLIYFSYDVKMKEKGDIPEGYSVSREKKERFSLILESASTNQTSMYLCASSLGQGGDTQYFGPGTRLTVL.

This clone was counted only a few times. The CDR3, as DNA: TGTGCCAGCAGTGACAGCACCTACGAGCAGTACTTC. This encodes CASSDSTYEQYF. The chain is built from TRBV25-1 and TRBJ2-7; no firm D call. The V and J ends lost 3 bases and 2 bases respectively, with 5 bases between them. Germline lookup yields CDR1 MGHDK and CDR2 SYGVNS. The CDR3 spans 12 residues.

This clone has just one count. This chain links TRBV7-9 with TRBJ1-4; perhaps TRBD1 as D (5 bases). Germline V gene data show CDR1 as SEHNR and CDR2 as FQNEAQ (reference sequence). The CDR3 is made up of 18 amino acids. Trimming stripped 2 bases from V and 2 bases from J, with 18 bases between. CDR3 amino acids: CASSLKVGSGTTNEKLFF. The CDR3 DNA sequence: TGTGCCAGCAGCTTAAAAGTGGGGTCGGGGACGACTAATGAAAAACTGTTTTTT.

There are many counts of this clone. This rearrangement joins TRBV7-8 to TRBJ2-3; D unclear. This CDR3 comprises 17 residues. Germline V gives CDR1 SGHVS, CDR2 FQNEAQ. Trimming left V 0 bases short and J 0 bases short, with 13 bases between. The CDR3 bases are TGTGCCAGCAGCTTAGCCCCAACACGCCTCAGCACAGATACGCAGTATTTT. It is translated as CASSLAPTRLSTDTQYF.

In nucleotides, the CDR3 is TGTGCCACCAGCAGAGATGGCAGCCAAGAGACCCAGTACTTC. It codes for CATSRDGSQETQYF. This chain connects TRBV15 to TRBJ2-5; no firm D call. V gave up 0 bases and J gave up 1 base, with 6 bases separating them. The CDR3 length is 14 residues. Looked up from germline, CDR1 is LNHNV and CDR2 is YYDKDF (reference sequence).

The V gene is TRBV28, the J gene TRBJ1-1; D remains unclear. Trimming cost V 3 bases and J 4 bases, with 9 bases left between them. CDR3 size: 13 residues. Germline V lookup: CDR1 MDHEN, CDR2 SYDVKM. The CDR3 bases are TGTGCCAGCAGTTTGCCCAGGAGCACTGAAGCTTTCTTT. Translating it yields CASSLPRSTEAFF. The full variable domain, with the rest looked up from reference TRBV28 and TRBJ1-1, is DVKVTQSSRYLVKRTGEKVFLECVQDMDHENMFWYRQDPGLGLRLIYFSYDVKMKEKGDIPEGYSVSREKKERFSLILESASTNQTSMYLCASSLPRSTEAFFGQGTRLTVV.

This rearrangement joins TRBV29-1 to TRBJ1-2, with D perhaps TRBD1 (6 bases). The CDR3 covers 14 residues. V lost 8 bases and J lost 1, with 17 bases in between. CDR1 is SQVTM and CDR2 is ANQGSEA in the germline V gene. The CDR3 DNA sequence: TGCAGCATCCGGGAATGGGACATTAACTATGGCTACACCTTC. Translating gives CSIREWDINYGYTF.

V and J are TRBV10-2 and TRBJ2-5; D is unresolved. CDR1 and CDR2 (germline): WSHSY, SAAADI. With 7 bases removed from V and 5 bases from J, the gap between germline ends came to 11 bases. This CDR3 is 12 amino acids long. As DNA, the CDR3 is TGCGCCAGCATTACAACCGGGGAGACCCAGTACTTC. This codes for CASITTGETQYF.

The CDR3 coding sequence is TGTGCCAGCAGTGAGAGGAGGACAAGTAGCAATCAGCCCCAGCATTTT. It translates to CASSERRTSSNQPQHF. The V call is TRBV7-8, the J call TRBJ1-5; TRBD1 is a possible D gene (5 bases). The CDR3 runs 16 residues. CDR1 and CDR2 (germline): SGHVS, FQNEAQ. V lost 6 bases to trimming and J lost 0 bases, with 15 bases between them.

The chain employs TRBV11-2 and TRBJ2-3, with TRBD2 matching 7 bases. The CDR3 runs to 16 residues. The J segment lost 6 bases and the V segment lost 4 bases, leaving 13 bases of the junction unmatched. Looked up from germline, CDR1 is SGHAT and CDR2 is FQNNGV. The CDR3 nucleotides read TGTGCCAGCAGCTCGGGACTATCAGGGAGAGGGGATACGCAGTATTTT. It is translated as CASSSGLSGRGDTQYF.

The J gene is TRBJ1-6, the V gene TRBV28; a weak D match, TRBD1 (5 bases). Germline assignment: CDR1 MDHEN and CDR2 SYDVKM. The CDR3 is 13 amino acids. V was trimmed by 5 bases and J by 15 bases, leaving 17 bases between them. The CDR3 DNA sequence: TGTGCCAGCAGTACCACCGCCGGGACTTACCTCCACTTT. It translates to CASSTTAGTYLHF. The entire variable domain, with the rest obtained from reference TRBV28 and TRBJ1-6, is as follows: DVKVTQSSRYLVKRTGEKVFLECVQDMDHENMFWYRQDPGLGLRLIYFSYDVKMKEKGDIPEGYSVSREKKERFSLILESASTNQTSMYLCASSTTAGTYLHFGNGTRLTVT.

The J gene is TRBJ2-2, the V gene TRBV7-2; TRBD1 matches 9 bases. V shed 3 bases, J shed 5 bases, and the junction held 7 bases outside the gene matches. The CDR3 is 16 residues long. Germline V gives CDR1 SGHTA, CDR2 FQGNSA. The CDR3 DNA sequence: TGTGCCAGCAGCTTCAGACAGGGGGTAAAGACCGGGGAGCTGTTTTTT. Its protein product is CASSFRQGVKTGELFF.

The V and J genes are TRBV5-1 and TRBJ2-2; no reliable D call. Looked up from germline, CDR1 is SGHRS and CDR2 is YFSETQ. This CDR3 contains 14 residues. Trimming pared 2 bases from V and 7 bases from J, leaving 12 bases between. The CDR3 is CASSFLGIIGELFF. The CDR3 DNA follows: TGCGCCAGCAGCTTCTTGGGCATCATCGGGGAGCTGTTTTTT.

V usage is TRBV7-3 and J usage is TRBJ2-1; possibly TRBD2 for D (5 bases). Germline V gene sequence: CDR1 SGHTA, CDR2 FQGTGA. The CDR3 consists of 13 residues. V was pared by 0 bases and J by 7 bases, with 7 bases between. DNA of the CDR3: TGTGCCAGCAGCTTAACACGGGAAAATGAGCAGTTCTTC. Protein sequence: CASSLTRENEQFF.

J is TRBJ2-7 and V is TRBV5-1; TRBD2 might be the D (5 bases). This CDR3 region has 13 residues. Germline V gives CDR1 SGHRS, CDR2 YFSETQ. V was pared by 0 bases and J by 6 bases, with 10 bases between. The CDR3 here is CASSLEGVSEQYF. The CDR3, as DNA: TGCGCCAGCAGCTTGGAGGGAGTCTCCGAGCAGTACTTC.

About this clone itself: This could be a read error, since a much larger clone is one nucleotide away. The chain uses TRBV27 and TRBJ2-7, with D unresolved. Trimming left V 5 bases short and J 1 base short, with 3 bases between. The germline V gene encodes CDR1 MNHEY and CDR2 SMNVEV (reference sequence). The CDR3 runs to 11 residues. The chain's CDR3 is CASSPSYEQYF. The CDR3, as DNA: TGTGCCAGCAGTCCTTCCTACGAGCAGTACTTC.

The gene calls are TRBV27 and TRBJ2-7; 8 bases map to TRBD2. CDR3 size: 16 residues. The V gene's germline CDR1 is MNHEY and CDR2 SMNVEV (reference sequence). Unmatched junction bases numbered 12, after V lost 5 bases and J lost 3 bases. This chain's CDR3 is CASSPRSGSHGYEQYF. The CDR3 DNA reads as TGTGCCAGCAGTCCGCGGAGCGGGAGCCACGGCTACGAGCAGTACTTC.

This rearrangement joins TRBV19 to TRBJ2-7; D is unresolved. Trimming left V 5 bases short and J 2 bases short, with 13 bases between. The CDR3 contains 14 residues. CDR1 and CDR2 (germline): LNHDA, SQIVND (reference sequence). CDR3 region: CASSRDLEAYEQYF. The CDR3 DNA reads TGTGCCAGTAGTCGCGACCTTGAAGCCTACGAGCAGTACTTC.

The chain is built from TRBV7-2 and TRBJ1-4; D uncertain. Germline lookup yields CDR1 SGHTA and CDR2 FQGNSA. Trimming shortened V by 5 bases and J by 4 bases, and 17 bases separated the two germline ends. This CDR3 is built from 16 residues. The CDR3 protein is CASSTRRTISNEKLFF. For the CDR3, the DNA is TGTGCCAGCAGCACACGTCGGACGATTAGTAATGAAAAACTGTTTTTT.

With regard to this clone: Within the sample, other DNA sequences also encode this same CDR3. This chain uses TRBV19 with TRBJ2-2; D uncertain. This CDR3 is 13 amino acids long. Germline V gene data show CDR1 as LNHDA and CDR2 as SQIVND (reference sequence). The V end lost 8 bases, the J end lost 2 bases, and 9 bases lay between the germline ends. Here the CDR3 reads CASALANTGELFF. CDR3 DNA sequence: TGTGCCAGTGCACTGGCCAACACCGGGGAGCTGTTTTTT.

The chain links TRBV5-4 to TRBJ2-2; 7 nucleotides align to TRBD1. The germline V gene has CDR1 SGHNT and CDR2 YYREEE (reference sequence). The length of the CDR3 is 16 residues. V lost 4 bases and J lost 4; bases outside the gene matches: 10. The CDR3 is CASSILDRSPTGELFF. The DNA for the CDR3 is TGTGCCAGCAGCATACTGGACAGGAGTCCCACCGGGGAGCTGTTTTTT.

To note about this clone: Other DNA sequences in this specimen translate into the identical CDR3. The V call is TRBV27, the J call TRBJ2-7, with 7 bases fitting TRBD2. This CDR3 region has 14 residues. CDR1 and CDR2 from the germline V gene are MNHEY and SMNVEV (reference sequence). Trimming cost V 0 bases and J 5 bases; bases outside gene matches: 4. Written as DNA, the CDR3 is TGTGCCAGCAGTTTATCCGGGAGGCGGAACGAGCAGTACTTC. Its translation: CASSLSGRRNEQYF.

To note about this clone: Other nucleotide sequences from this sample produce the same CDR3. Here the CDR3 reads CASSFKNQPQHF. CDR3 in DNA: TGTGCCAGCAGTTTTAAGAATCAGCCCCAGCATTTT. J is TRBJ1-5 and V is TRBV6-6; D gene ambiguous. V lost 4 bases, J lost 4 bases, and 5 bases lay in between. This CDR3 region has 12 residues. The V gene's germline CDR1 is MNHNY and CDR2 SVGAGI (reference sequence).

The CDR3 DNA sequence: TGTGCCATCAGTGACCCGGGACAGGCTCCCTCCTACGAGCAGTACTTC. It yields the protein CAISDPGQAPSYEQYF. V is TRBV10-3 and J is TRBJ2-7; 8 positions match TRBD1. The CDR3 runs to 16 residues. V trimming: 3 bases; J trimming: 0 bases; junction bases outside the gene matches: 7. CDR1 ENHRY and CDR2 SYGVKD come from the germline V gene.